This TCR beta chain is from a study of Ad26.COV2.S vaccination and SARS-CoV-2 variants. The treatment was: roughly 20 received Ad26.COV2.S at low or high dose, single or two shots; about 5 received placebo; per-sample allocation not given. All samples were drawn on day 63, counting from the first vaccine or placebo injection. This CDR3 contains 16 residues. Trimming took off 4 bases at V and 3 bases at J, with 17 bases between the two ends. Germline assignment: CDR1 SGHTS and CDR2 YDEGEE. Clones were sequenced by immunoSEQ multiplex PCR, and TCRdb holds only the in-frame ones, with some missing. This sample has hundreds of thousands of clones, with 80% to 90% found just once.

This chain joins TRBV5-8 and TRBJ1-5, with D possibly being TRBD1 (6 bases). The input for sequencing was peripheral blood, taken in a trial of Ad26.COV2.S vaccine versus placebo. This sequence originates from a person aged 18-65 years who received the Ad26.COV2.S COVID-19 vaccine or a placebo. CDR3 loop: CASSQGKRQINQPQHF. Written as DNA, the CDR3 is TGTGCCAGCAGCCAGGGGAAGAGGCAGATCAATCAGCCCCAGCATTTT.